Listed below are T cell receptor beta chains from one sample, sequenced in a study of shared clonotypes between healthy human individuals. Some clones are missing from TCRdb's copy, which holds only in-frame ones; the method was immunoSEQ multiplex PCR. The table has hundreds of thousands of clones, about 96% seen once; the top ten hold approximately 0.06%. The sequencing input was naive CD4+ T cells sorted from blood. The receptors originated from a young woman in good health. Both conserved end residues are part of each CDR3. The D gene is left open where the match is weak.

TRBJ2-2,TRBV7-2,-,CASSNNRVTGELFF
-,TRBV5-1,-,CASSPVDRAGQYEQYF
TRBJ1-2,TRBV25-1,-,CASSEMASYGYTF
TRBJ1-1,TRBV28,-,CASSTFPGTNTEAFF
TRBJ1-4,TRBV27,-,CASSPRTTNEKLFF
TRBJ1-5,TRBV28,TRBD1,CASRDRRGGNQPQHF
TRBJ2-1,TRBV19,TRBD2,CASSSGTSGAGAYNEQFF
TRBJ2-4,TRBV4-1,TRBD2,CASSQPTSGGAKNIQYF
TRBJ2-6,TRBV28,-,CASGSGTGGPGANVLTF
TRBJ2-1,TRBV19,-,CASSTAGYSYNEQFF
TRBJ2-2,TRBV7-9,-,CASSLAGLDTGELFF
TRBJ1-3,TRBV5-1,-,CASSPWTDSGGSGNTIYF
TRBJ2-7,TRBV7-2,-,CASSPTSGSYEQYF
TRBJ1-2,TRBV6-5,TRBD1,CASSLTGQGGGYTF
TRBJ2-5,TRBV5-1,TRBD1,CASSLVGGLETQYF
TRBJ2-1,TRBV28,TRBD2,CASSFAGRGNEQFF
TRBJ1-4,TRBV19,-,CASKGRGSANEKLFF
TRBJ2-7,TRBV4-1,-,CASSQPLYPQTGGKSYEQYF
TRBJ1-5,TRBV5-1,TRBD1,CASSPTGGNQPQHF
TRBJ1-1,TRBV30,-,CAWSYRVSEAFF
TRBJ2-3,TRBV2,TRBD1,CASSQTGGTDTQYF
TRBJ2-7,TRBV18,-,CASSPPSGDFIEQYF
TRBJ2-1,TRBV25-1,TRBD2,CASSAPIQRAGRQQFF
TRBJ2-1,TRBV11-2,TRBD2,CASSFSGNYNEQFF
TRBJ2-1,TRBV10-2,TRBD2,CASSPTSGEQFF
TRBJ2-1,TRBV5-1,-,CASSLRTREDGDEQFF
TRBJ2-1,TRBV29-1,-,CSVGEGSYNEQFF
TRBJ2-1,TRBV19,TRBD2,CASSIALAGGNEQFF
TRBJ2-7,TRBV25-1,-,CASSEWPEGREQYF
TRBJ2-4,TRBV18,-,CASSPGGLKNIQYF
TRBJ2-1,TRBV9,TRBD2,CASSLLASGSLSYNEQFF
TRBJ2-1,TRBV18,TRBD1,CASSPPGQGLNEQFF
TRBJ1-6,TRBV5-1,-,CASSLSRNNSPLHF
TRBJ1-5,TRBV15,TRBD1,CATSRDGTGVRQPQHF
TRBJ2-7,TRBV6-1,-,CASSPTGTVSYEQYF
TRBJ2-7,TRBV6-6,-,CASSLSPPTYEQYF
TRBJ1-5,TRBV11-2,-,CASSHYNQPQHF
TRBJ1-2,TRBV18,-,CASSEHREQPTDYGYTF
TRBJ1-2,TRBV6-1,-,CASSGDMAYYGYTF
TRBJ2-1,TRBV28,TRBD2,CASSHYGAGGPREQFF
TRBJ1-1,TRBV6-6,-,CASSYSSRKNTEAFF
TRBJ2-1,TRBV5-1,-,CASSLGGFTYNEQFF
TRBJ2-7,TRBV7-7,-,CASSLEGSGVRYEQYF
TRBJ1-1,TRBV11-2,-,CASSLEWNTEAFF
TRBJ2-7,TRBV6-1,-,CASSDGAPYEQYF
TRBJ2-1,TRBV11-2,TRBD2,CASSPGTSGSQSEQFF